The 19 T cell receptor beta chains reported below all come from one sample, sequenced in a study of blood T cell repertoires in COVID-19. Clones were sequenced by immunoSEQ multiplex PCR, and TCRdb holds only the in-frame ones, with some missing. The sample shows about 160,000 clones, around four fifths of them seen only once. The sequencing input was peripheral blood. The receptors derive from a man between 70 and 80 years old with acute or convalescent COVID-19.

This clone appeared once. The CDR3 coding sequence is TGTGCCAGCTCAGGACAGGAAGGAAGCAATCAGCCCCAGCATTTT. It encodes CASSGQEGSNQPQHF. The genes are TRBV18 and TRBJ1-5; TRBD1 aligns across 7 bases. Trimming took 5 bases from V and 1 from J; bases not matched to a gene: 5. CDR1 and CDR2 (germline): KGHSH, LQKENI. The CDR3 has 15 residues.

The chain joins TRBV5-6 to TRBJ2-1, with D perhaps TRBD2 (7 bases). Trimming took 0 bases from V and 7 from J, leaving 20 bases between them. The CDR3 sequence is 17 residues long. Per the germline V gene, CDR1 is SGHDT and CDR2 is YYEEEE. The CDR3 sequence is CASSLAAVGGGRNEQFF. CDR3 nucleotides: TGTGCCAGCAGCTTGGCGGCGGTAGGGGGGGGCCGAAATGAGCAGTTCTTC.

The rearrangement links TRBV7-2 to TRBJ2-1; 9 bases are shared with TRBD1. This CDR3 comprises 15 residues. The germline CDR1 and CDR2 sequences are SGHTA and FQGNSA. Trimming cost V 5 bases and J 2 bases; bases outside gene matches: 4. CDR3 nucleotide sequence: TGTGCCAGCAGCCCTGGACAGGGGACCTACAATGAGCAGTTCTTC. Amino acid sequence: CASSPGQGTYNEQFF.

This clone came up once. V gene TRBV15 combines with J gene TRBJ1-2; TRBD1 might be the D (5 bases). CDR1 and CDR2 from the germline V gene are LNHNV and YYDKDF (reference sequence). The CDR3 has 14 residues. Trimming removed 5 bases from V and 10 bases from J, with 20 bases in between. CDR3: CATSPSGGLGVYTF. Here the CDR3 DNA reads TGTGCCACCAGCCCCAGTGGGGGACTCGGGGTCTACACCTTC.

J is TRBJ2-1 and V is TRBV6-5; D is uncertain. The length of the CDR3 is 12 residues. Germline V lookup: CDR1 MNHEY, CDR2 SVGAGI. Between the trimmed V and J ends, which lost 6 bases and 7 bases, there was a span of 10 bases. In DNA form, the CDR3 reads TGTGCCAGCAGCAACCCCAGGAATGAGCAGTTCTTC. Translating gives CASSNPRNEQFF.

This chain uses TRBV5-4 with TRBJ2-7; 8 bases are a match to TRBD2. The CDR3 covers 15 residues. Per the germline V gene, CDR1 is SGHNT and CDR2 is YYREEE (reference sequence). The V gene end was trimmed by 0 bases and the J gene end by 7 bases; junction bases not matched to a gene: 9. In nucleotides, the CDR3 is TGTGCCAGCAGCTTGGGAGGTCTAGCGGGCGGTGAGCAGTACTTC. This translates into CASSLGGLAGGEQYF.

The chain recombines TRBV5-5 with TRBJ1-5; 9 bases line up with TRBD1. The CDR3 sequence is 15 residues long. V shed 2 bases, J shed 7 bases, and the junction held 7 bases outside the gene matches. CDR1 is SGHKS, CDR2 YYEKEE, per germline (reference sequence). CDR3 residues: CASSFQGTGGQPQHF. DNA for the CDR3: TGTGCCAGCAGCTTTCAAGGTACAGGGGGCCAGCCCCAGCATTTT. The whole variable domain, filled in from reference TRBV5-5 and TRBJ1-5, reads DAGVTQSPTHLIKTRGQQVTLRCSPISGHKSVSWYQQVLGQGPQFIFQYYEKEERGRGNFPDRFSARQFPNYSSELNVNALLLGDSALYLCASSFQGTGGQPQHFGDGTRLSIL.

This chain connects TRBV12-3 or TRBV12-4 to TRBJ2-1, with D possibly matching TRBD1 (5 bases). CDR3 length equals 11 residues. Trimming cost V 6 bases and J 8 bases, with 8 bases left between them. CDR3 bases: TGTGCCAGCAGGGGGCTGGATGAGCAGTTCTTC. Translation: CASRGLDEQFF.

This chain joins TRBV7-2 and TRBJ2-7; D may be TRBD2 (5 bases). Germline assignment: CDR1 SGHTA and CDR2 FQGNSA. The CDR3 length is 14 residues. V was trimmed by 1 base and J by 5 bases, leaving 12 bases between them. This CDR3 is CASSLGGSIDEQYF. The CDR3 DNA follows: TGTGCCAGCAGCTTAGGTGGGAGTATAGACGAGCAGTACTTC.

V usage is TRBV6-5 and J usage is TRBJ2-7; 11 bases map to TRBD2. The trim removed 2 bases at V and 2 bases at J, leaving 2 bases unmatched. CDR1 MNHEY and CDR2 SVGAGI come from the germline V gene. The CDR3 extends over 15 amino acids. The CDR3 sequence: CASSYASGGTYEQYF. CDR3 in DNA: TGTGCCAGCAGTTACGCTAGCGGGGGGACCTACGAGCAGTACTTC.

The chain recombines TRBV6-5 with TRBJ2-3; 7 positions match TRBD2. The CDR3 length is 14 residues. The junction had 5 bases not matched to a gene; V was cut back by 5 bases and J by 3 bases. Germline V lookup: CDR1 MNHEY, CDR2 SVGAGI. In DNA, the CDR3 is TGTGCCAGCAGTCGCCGGACTAGAACAGATACGCAGTATTTT. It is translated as CASSRRTRTDTQYF.

DNA of the CDR3: TGCGCCAGCAGTGAGTCGTTCAGGGATAGGTACGAGCAGTACTTC. Translated, it gives CASSESFRDRYEQYF. The chain links TRBV10-1 to TRBJ2-7, with D possibly TRBD1 on 5 matching bases. V dropped 0 bases and J dropped 4 bases, with 13 bases sitting between them. CDR1 and CDR2 (germline): WNHNN, SYGVQD (reference sequence). The CDR3 extends over 15 amino acids.

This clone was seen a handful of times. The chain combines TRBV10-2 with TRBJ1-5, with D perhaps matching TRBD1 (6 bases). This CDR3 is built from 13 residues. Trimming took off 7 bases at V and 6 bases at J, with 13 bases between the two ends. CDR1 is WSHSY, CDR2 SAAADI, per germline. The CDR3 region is CASTGDLSQPQHF. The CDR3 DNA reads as TGCGCCAGCACAGGGGACCTCAGTCAGCCCCAGCATTTT.

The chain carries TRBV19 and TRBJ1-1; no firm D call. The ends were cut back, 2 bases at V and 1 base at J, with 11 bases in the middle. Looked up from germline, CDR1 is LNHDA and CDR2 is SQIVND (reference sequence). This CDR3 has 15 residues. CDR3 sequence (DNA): TGTGCCAGTAGTATAAGTGGCAAAACGAACACTGAAGCTTTCTTT. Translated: CASSISGKTNTEAFF.

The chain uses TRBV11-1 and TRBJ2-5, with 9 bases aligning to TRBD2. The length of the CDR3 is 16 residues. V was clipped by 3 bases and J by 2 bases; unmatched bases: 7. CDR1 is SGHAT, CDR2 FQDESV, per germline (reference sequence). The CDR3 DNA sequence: TGTGCCAGCAGCTTTGAGACTAGCGGTACTCAAGAGACCCAGTACTTC. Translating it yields CASSFETSGTQETQYF.

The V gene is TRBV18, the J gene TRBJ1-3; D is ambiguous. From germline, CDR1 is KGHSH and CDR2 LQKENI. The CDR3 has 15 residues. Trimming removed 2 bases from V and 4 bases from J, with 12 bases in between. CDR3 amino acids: CASSPTVGLGNTIYF. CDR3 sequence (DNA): TGTGCCAGCTCACCAACAGTCGGACTGGGAAACACCATATATTTT.

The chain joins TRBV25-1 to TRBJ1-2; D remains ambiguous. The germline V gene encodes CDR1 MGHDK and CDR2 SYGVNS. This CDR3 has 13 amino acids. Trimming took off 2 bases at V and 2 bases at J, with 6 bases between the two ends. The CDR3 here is CASSEDGNYGYTF. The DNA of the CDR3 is TGTGCCAGCAGTGAAGACGGGAACTATGGCTACACCTTC.

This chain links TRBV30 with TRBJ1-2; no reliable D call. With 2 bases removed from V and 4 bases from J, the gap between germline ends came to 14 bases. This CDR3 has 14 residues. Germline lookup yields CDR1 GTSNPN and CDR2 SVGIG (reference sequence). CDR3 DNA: TGTGCCTGGAGTCTGCGGGCCCGCGGCTATGGCTACACCTTC. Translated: CAWSLRARGYGYTF.

CDR3 DNA: TGTGCCAGCAGTGAAGGATTGCGGAACTATGGCTACACCTTC. Translating gives CASSEGLRNYGYTF. The chain has TRBV2 and TRBJ1-2, with D hard to call. The CDR3 is 14 residues long. The V and J ends lost 1 base and 2 bases respectively, with 8 bases between them. In germline, CDR1 is SNHLY, CDR2 FYNNEI.